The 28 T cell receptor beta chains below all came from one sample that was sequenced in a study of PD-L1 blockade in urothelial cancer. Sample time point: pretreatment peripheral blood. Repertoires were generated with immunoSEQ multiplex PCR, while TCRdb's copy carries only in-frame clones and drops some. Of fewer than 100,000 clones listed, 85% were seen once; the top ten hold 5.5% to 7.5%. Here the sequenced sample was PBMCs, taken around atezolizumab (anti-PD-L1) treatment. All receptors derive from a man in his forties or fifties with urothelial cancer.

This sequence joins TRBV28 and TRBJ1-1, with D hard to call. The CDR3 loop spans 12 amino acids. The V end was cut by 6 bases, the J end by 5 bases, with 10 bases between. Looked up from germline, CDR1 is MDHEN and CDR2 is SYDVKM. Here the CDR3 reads CASRLTETEAFF. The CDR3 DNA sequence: TGTGCCAGCAGGCTCACAGAGACTGAAGCTTTCTTT.

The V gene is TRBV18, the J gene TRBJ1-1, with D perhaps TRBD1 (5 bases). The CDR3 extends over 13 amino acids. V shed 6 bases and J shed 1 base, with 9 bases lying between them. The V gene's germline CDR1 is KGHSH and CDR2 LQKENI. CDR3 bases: TGTGCCAGCTCTCAAGACAGGAACACTGAAGCTTTCTTT. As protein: CASSQDRNTEAFF.

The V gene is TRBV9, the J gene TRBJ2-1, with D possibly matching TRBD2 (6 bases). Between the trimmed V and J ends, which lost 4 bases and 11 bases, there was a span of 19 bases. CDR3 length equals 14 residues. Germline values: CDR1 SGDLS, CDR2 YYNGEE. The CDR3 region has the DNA TGTGCCAGCAGCTTACTGGAGGGCGAGAAGAAGCAGTTCTTC. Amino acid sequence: CASSLLEGEKKQFF.

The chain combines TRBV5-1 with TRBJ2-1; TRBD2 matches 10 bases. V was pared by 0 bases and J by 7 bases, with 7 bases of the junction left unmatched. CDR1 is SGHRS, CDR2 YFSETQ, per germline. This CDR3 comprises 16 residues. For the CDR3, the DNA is TGCGCCAGCAGCTTGGGGGAGACTAGCGGGCTTAATGAGCAGTTCTTC. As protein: CASSLGETSGLNEQFF.

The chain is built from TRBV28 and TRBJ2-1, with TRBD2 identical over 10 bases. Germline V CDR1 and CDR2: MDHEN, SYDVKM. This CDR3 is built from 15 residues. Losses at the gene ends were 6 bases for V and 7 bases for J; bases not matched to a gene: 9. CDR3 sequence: CASRLAGGQSNEQFF. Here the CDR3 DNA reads TGTGCCAGCAGATTAGCGGGAGGCCAGTCAAATGAGCAGTTCTTC.

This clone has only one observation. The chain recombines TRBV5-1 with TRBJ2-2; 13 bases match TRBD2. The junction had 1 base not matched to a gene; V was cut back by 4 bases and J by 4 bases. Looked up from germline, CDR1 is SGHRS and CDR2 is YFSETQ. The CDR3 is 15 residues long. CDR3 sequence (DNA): TGCGCCAGCAGCGGGACTAGCGGGGCCACCGGGGAGCTGTTTTTT. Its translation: CASSGTSGATGELFF.

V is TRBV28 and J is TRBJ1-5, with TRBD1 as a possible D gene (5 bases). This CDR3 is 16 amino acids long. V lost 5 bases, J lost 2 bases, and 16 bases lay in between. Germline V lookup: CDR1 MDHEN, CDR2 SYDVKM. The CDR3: CASSSPRQGGNQPQHF. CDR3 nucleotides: TGTGCCAGCAGTAGTCCTCGTCAGGGTGGCAATCAGCCCCAGCATTTT.

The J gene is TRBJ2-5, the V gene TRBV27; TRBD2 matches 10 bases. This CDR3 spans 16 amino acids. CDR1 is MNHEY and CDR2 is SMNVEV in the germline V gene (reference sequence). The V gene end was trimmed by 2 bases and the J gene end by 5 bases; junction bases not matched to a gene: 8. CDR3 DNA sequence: TGTGCCAGCAGTTTAATTGCTAGCGGGAGTGGGGAGACCCAGTACTTC. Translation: CASSLIASGSGETQYF.

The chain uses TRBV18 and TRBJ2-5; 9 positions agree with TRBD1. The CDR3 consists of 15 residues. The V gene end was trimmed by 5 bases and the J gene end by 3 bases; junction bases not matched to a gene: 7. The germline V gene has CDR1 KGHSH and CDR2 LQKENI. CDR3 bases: TGTGCCAGCTCAGCGACCCGGACAGGGGAAGAGACCCAGTACTTC. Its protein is CASSATRTGEETQYF.

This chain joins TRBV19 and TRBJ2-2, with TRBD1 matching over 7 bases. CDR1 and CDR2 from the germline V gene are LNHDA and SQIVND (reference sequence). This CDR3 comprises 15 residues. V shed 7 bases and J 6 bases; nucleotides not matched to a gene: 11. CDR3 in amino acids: CASTPQGESAGELFF. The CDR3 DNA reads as TGTGCCAGTACCCCTCAGGGGGAGAGCGCCGGGGAGCTGTTTTTT.

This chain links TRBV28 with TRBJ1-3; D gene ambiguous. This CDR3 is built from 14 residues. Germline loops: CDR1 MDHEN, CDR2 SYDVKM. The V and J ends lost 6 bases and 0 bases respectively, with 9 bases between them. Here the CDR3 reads CASSPRGSGNTIYF. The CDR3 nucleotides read TGTGCCAGCAGCCCCCGCGGCTCTGGAAACACCATATATTTT.

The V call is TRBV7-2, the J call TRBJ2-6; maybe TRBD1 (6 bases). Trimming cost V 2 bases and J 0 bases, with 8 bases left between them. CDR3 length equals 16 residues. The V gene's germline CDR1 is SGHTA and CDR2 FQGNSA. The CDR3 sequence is CASSLRGGSGANVLTF. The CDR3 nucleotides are TGTGCCAGCAGCTTAAGAGGGGGCTCTGGGGCCAACGTCCTGACTTTC.

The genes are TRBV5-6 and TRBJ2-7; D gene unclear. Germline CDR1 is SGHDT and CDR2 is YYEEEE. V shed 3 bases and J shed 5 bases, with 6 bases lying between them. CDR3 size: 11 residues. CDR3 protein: CASSSSNEQYF. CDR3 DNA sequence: TGTGCCAGCAGCTCGTCTAACGAGCAGTACTTC.

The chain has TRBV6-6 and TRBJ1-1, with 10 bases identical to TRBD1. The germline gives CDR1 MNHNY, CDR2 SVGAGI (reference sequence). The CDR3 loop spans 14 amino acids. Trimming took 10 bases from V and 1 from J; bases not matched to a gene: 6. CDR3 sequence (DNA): TGTGCCACCGACAGGGGGCGTGGGAACACTGAAGCTTTCTTT. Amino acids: CATDRGRGNTEAFF.

CDR3 sequence: CASSLDPDGIYEQYF. The CDR3 nucleotides read TGCGCCAGCAGCTTGGACCCCGACGGGATCTACGAGCAGTACTTC. The rearrangement uses TRBV5-1 and TRBJ2-7, with D possibly matching TRBD2 (5 bases). The CDR3 spans 15 residues. CDR1 and CDR2 from the germline V gene are SGHRS and YFSETQ. V was pared by 0 bases and J by 3 bases, with 13 bases between.

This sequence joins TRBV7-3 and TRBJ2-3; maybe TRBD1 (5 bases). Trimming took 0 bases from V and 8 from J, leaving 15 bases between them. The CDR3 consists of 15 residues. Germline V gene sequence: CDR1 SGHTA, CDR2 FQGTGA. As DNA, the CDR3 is TGTGCCAGCAGCTTAACGGGCGATTTGCAGGGTACGCAGTATTTT. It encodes CASSLTGDLQGTQYF. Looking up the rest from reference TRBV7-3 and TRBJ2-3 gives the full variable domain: GAGVSQTPSNKVTEKGKYVELRCDPISGHTALYWYRQSLGQGPEFLIYFQGTGAADDSGLPNDRFFAVRPEGSVSTLKIQRTERGDSAVYLCASSLTGDLQGTQYFGPGTRLTVL.

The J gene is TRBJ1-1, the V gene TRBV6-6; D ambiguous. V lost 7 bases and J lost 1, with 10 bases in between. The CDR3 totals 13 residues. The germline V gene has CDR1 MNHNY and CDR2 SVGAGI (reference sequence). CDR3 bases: TGTGCCAGCAATCAGACACCGAACACTGAAGCTTTCTTT. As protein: CASNQTPNTEAFF.

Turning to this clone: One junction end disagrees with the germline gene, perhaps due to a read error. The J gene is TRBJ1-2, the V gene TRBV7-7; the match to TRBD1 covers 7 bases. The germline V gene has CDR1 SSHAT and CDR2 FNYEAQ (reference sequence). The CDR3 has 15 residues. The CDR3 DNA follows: TGTGCTAGCAGCTCTCCTGCGGGACAGCTCTATGGCTACACCTTC. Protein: CASSSPAGQLYGYTF.

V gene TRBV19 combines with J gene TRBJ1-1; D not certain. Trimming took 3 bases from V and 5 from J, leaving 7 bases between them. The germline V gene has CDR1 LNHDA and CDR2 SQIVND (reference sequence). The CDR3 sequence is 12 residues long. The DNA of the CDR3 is TGTGCCAGTAGTATTGGCTGGACTGAAGCTTTCTTT. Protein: CASSIGWTEAFF.

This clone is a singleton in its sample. For the CDR3, the DNA is TGTGCCAGCAGCCAAGAGATACTAGCGGGAGACCTCAATGAGCAGTTCTTC. Encoded protein: CASSQEILAGDLNEQFF. The V call is TRBV4-2, the J call TRBJ2-1; 11 bases are shared with TRBD2. Germline CDR1 and CDR2: LGHNA and YNFKEQ. V lost 0 bases and J lost 6; bases outside the gene matches: 7. The CDR3 spans 17 residues.

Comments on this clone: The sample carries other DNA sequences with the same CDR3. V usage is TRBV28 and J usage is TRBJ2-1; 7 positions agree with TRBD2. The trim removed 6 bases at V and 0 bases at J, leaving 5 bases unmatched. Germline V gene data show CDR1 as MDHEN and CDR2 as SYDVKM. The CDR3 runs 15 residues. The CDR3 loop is CASSPSGSSYNEQFF. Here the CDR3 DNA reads TGTGCCAGCAGCCCTAGCGGTAGCTCCTACAATGAGCAGTTCTTC. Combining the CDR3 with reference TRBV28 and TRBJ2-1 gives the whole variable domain DVKVTQSSRYLVKRTGEKVFLECVQDMDHENMFWYRQDPGLGLRLIYFSYDVKMKEKGDIPEGYSVSREKKERFSLILESASTNQTSMYLCASSPSGSSYNEQFFGPGTRLTVL.

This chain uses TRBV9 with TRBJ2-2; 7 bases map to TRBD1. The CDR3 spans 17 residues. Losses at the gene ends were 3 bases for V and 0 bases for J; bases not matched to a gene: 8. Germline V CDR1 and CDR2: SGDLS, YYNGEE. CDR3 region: CASSASRDSPNTGELFF. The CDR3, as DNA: TGTGCCAGCAGCGCCTCTCGGGACAGCCCGAACACCGGGGAGCTGTTTTTT.

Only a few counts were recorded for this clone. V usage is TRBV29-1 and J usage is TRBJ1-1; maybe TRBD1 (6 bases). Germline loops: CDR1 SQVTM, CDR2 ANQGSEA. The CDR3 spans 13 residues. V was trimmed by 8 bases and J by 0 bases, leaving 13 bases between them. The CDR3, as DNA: TGCAGCACAAAGGACAGTATGAACACTGAAGCTTTCTTT. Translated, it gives CSTKDSMNTEAFF.

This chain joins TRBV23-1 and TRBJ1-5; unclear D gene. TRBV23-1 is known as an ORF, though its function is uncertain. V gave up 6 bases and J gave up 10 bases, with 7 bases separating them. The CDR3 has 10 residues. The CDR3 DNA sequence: TGCGCCAGCAGGGAGGACCCCCAGCATTTT. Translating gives CASREDPQHF.

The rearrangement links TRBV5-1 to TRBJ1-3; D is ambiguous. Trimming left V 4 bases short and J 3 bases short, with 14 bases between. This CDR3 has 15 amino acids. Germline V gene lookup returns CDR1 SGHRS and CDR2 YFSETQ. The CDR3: CASSPGALGGNTIYF. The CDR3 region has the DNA TGCGCCAGCAGCCCCGGAGCCTTGGGTGGAAACACCATATATTTT.

CDR3 protein: CAWGTGRTLYEQYF. CDR3 sequence (DNA): TGTGCCTGGGGGACAGGTCGTACCCTTTACGAGCAGTACTTC. This chain joins TRBV30 and TRBJ2-7, with 8 bases that match TRBD1. Germline CDR1 GTSNPN, CDR2 SVGIG (reference sequence). There are 14 residues in the CDR3. The trim removed 5 bases at V and 4 bases at J, leaving 10 bases unmatched. The full variable domain, completed using reference TRBV30 and TRBJ2-7, is SQTIHQWPATLVQPVGSPLSLECTVEGTSNPNLYWYRQAAGRGLQLLFYSVGIGQISSEVPQNLSASRPQDRQFILSSKKLLLSDSGFYLCAWGTGRTLYEQYFGPGTRLTVT.

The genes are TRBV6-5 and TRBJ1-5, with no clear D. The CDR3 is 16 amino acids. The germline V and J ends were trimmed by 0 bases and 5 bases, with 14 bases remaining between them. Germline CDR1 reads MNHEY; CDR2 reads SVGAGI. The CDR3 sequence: CASSYSWHTRDQPQHF. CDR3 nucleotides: TGTGCCAGCAGTTACTCGTGGCACACTAGGGATCAGCCCCAGCATTTT.

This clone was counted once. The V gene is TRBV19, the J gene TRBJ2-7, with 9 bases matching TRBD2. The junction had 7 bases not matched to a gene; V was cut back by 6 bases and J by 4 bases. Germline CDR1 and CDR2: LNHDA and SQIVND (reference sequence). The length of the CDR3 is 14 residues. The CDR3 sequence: CASSLSGSIYEQYF. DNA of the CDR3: TGTGCCAGTAGCCTTAGCGGGAGTATTTACGAGCAGTACTTC.